A selection of T cell receptor beta chains follows, all from one sample in a study of T cell changes during pregnancy in multiple sclerosis. Using immunoSEQ multiplex PCR, the repertoire was profiled, and TCRdb retains in-frame clones only, with some absent. The sample includes 45,000 to 60,000 clones, roughly nine tenths of them seen just once. This specimen consisted of CD8+ T cells from peripheral blood mononuclear cells, obtained before pregnancy. All receptors come from a female donor with multiple sclerosis, enrolled in a pregnancy study. CDR3s include the opening cysteine and the closing phenylalanine or tryptophan. A D gene is named only where the DNA matches it firmly. A row's size may be missing; if present it is once, few, many or a size class.

v_gene: TRBV19
abundance: few
j_gene: TRBJ1-1
d_gene: TRBD1
CDR3nt: TGTGCCAGTAGTTTTCAGGGGGCGAACACTGAAGCTTTCTTT
CDR3aa: CASSFQGANTEAFF

v_gene: TRBV27
abundance: -
j_gene: TRBJ1-5
d_gene: -
CDR3nt: TGTGCCAGCTGCCTGGCCTCGGGACAGCCCCAGCATTTT
CDR3aa: CASCLASGQPQHF

v_gene: TRBV5-6
abundance: once
j_gene: TRBJ2-3
d_gene: -
CDR3nt: TGTGCCAGCAGCGACTCTAGCTACTACACAGATACGCAGTATTTT
CDR3aa: CASSDSSYYTDTQYF

v_gene: TRBV9
abundance: -
j_gene: TRBJ1-3
d_gene: TRBD1
CDR3nt: TGTGCCAGCAGCGGGACAGGGAATAGGAACACCATATATTTT
CDR3aa: CASSGTGNRNTIYF

v_gene: TRBV27
abundance: once
j_gene: TRBJ2-1
d_gene: -
CDR3nt: TGTGCCAGCAGTCTGGGACTGGGATCCTACAATGAGCAGTTCTTC
CDR3aa: CASSLGLGSYNEQFF

v_gene: TRBV13
abundance: -
j_gene: TRBJ2-7
d_gene: -
CDR3nt: TGTGCCAGCAGCTTAGTAGGACACGGGAGCGAGCAGTACTTC
CDR3aa: CASSLVGHGSEQYF

v_gene: TRBV9
abundance: -
j_gene: TRBJ2-7
d_gene: -
CDR3nt: TGTGCCAGCAGCCGGAGCTTCGACTCCTACGAGCAGTACTTC
CDR3aa: CASSRSFDSYEQYF

v_gene: TRBV9
abundance: -
j_gene: TRBJ2-7
d_gene: TRBD1
CDR3nt: TGTGCCAGCGGTGTCTCGACAGGGCGTGGCGACGAGCAGTACTTC
CDR3aa: CASGVSTGRGDEQYF

v_gene: TRBV27
abundance: -
j_gene: TRBJ2-7
d_gene: -
CDR3nt: TGTGCCAGCAGTTTATCGTCGGGACACCACTACGAGCAGTACTTC
CDR3aa: CASSLSSGHHYEQYF

v_gene: TRBV4-2
abundance: -
j_gene: TRBJ2-5
d_gene: -
CDR3nt: TGTGCCAGCAGCGTAGGCGGACTCGAAGAGACCCAGTACTTC
CDR3aa: CASSVGGLEETQYF

v_gene: TRBV7-8
abundance: -
j_gene: TRBJ2-3
d_gene: -
CDR3nt: TGTGCCAGCAGCTTATTTGACAGCGATACCACAGATACGCAGTATTTT
CDR3aa: CASSLFDSDTTDTQYF

v_gene: TRBV6-5
abundance: -
j_gene: TRBJ1-2
d_gene: -
CDR3nt: TGTGCCAGCAGTTACCATGCCGGGGGTACTAACTATGGCTACACCTTC
CDR3aa: CASSYHAGGTNYGYTF

v_gene: TRBV7-3
abundance: once
j_gene: TRBJ1-2
d_gene: -
CDR3nt: TGTGCCAGCAGCCCGGGACTGACCTATGGCTACACCTTC
CDR3aa: CASSPGLTYGYTF

v_gene: TRBV7-9
abundance: -
j_gene: TRBJ2-7
d_gene: -
CDR3nt: TGTGCCAGCAGCTTACGGTTGGACACTACCTACGAGCAGTACTTC
CDR3aa: CASSLRLDTTYEQYF

v_gene: TRBV6-5
abundance: -
j_gene: TRBJ1-2
d_gene: TRBD1
CDR3nt: TGTGCCAGCAGTTACGGGAACAGGGGATCTAACTATGGCTACACCTTC
CDR3aa: CASSYGNRGSNYGYTF

v_gene: TRBV6-6
abundance: -
j_gene: TRBJ1-2
d_gene: -
CDR3nt: TGTGCCAGCAGTTACTTTCAGGGTGACTATGGCTACACCTTC
CDR3aa: CASSYFQGDYGYTF

v_gene: TRBV5-4
abundance: -
j_gene: TRBJ1-2
d_gene: TRBD1
CDR3nt: TGTGCCAGCAGCTTAGGTATCCCGGGACAGGCCTACACCTTC
CDR3aa: CASSLGIPGQAYTF

v_gene: TRBV15
abundance: once
j_gene: TRBJ1-5
d_gene: -
CDR3nt: TGTGCCACCAGCAGAAGTGTGTCCTCCGGTCAGCCCCAGCATTTT
CDR3aa: CATSRSVSSGQPQHF

v_gene: TRBV10-2
abundance: -
j_gene: TRBJ1-2
d_gene: -
CDR3nt: TGCGCCAGCAGCCGCCAGGGCTCCACTACTGGCTACACCTTC
CDR3aa: CASSRQGSTTGYTF

v_gene: TRBV7-8
abundance: -
j_gene: TRBJ2-5
d_gene: -
CDR3nt: TGTGCCAGCAGCTTAGACGGGACCCAGTACTTC
CDR3aa: CASSLDGTQYF

v_gene: TRBV18
abundance: -
j_gene: TRBJ2-1
d_gene: -
CDR3nt: TGTGCCAGCTCACTCATCGGACTCGACAATGAGCAGTTCTTC
CDR3aa: CASSLIGLDNEQFF

v_gene: TRBV9
abundance: -
j_gene: TRBJ1-4
d_gene: -
CDR3nt: TGTGCCAGCAGCGGCCCAGGGCAGGGTAATGAAAAACTGTTTTTT
CDR3aa: CASSGPGQGNEKLFF

v_gene: TRBV5-6
abundance: -
j_gene: TRBJ2-1
d_gene: -
CDR3nt: TGTGCCAGCAGCTCACCCCCTCATAGAGGGCAGTTCTTC
CDR3aa: CASSSPPHRGQFF

v_gene: TRBV7-3
abundance: -
j_gene: TRBJ2-1
d_gene: TRBD1
CDR3nt: TGTGCCAGCAGGCACACAGGGGGAGCTGACAATGAGCAGTTCTTC
CDR3aa: CASRHTGGADNEQFF

v_gene: TRBV9
abundance: -
j_gene: TRBJ2-5
d_gene: TRBD1
CDR3nt: TGTGCCAGCAGCCCTTGGGGACAGGGGGAACAAGAGACCCAGTACTTC
CDR3aa: CASSPWGQGEQETQYF

v_gene: TRBV7-7
abundance: -
j_gene: TRBJ2-2
d_gene: -
CDR3nt: TGTGCTAGCAGCTTATCAAGCGGAACCACCGGGGAGCTGTTTTTT
CDR3aa: CASSLSSGTTGELFF

v_gene: TRBV7-2
abundance: -
j_gene: TRBJ2-7
d_gene: -
CDR3nt: TGTGCCAGCAGCTTAGGGGGGGACGAGCAGTACTTC
CDR3aa: CASSLGGDEQYF

v_gene: TRBV7-8
abundance: -
j_gene: TRBJ2-7
d_gene: TRBD2
CDR3nt: TGTGCCAGCAGCCATAGCGGGGGGCCCTACGAGCAGTACTTC
CDR3aa: CASSHSGGPYEQYF

v_gene: TRBV7-3
abundance: -
j_gene: TRBJ2-3
d_gene: TRBD2
CDR3nt: TGTGCCAGCAGCTACCTAGCGGGGGTCGGGGATACGCAGTATTTT
CDR3aa: CASSYLAGVGDTQYF

v_gene: TRBV6-6
abundance: -
j_gene: TRBJ2-5
d_gene: TRBD2
CDR3nt: TGTGCCAGCAGTTCCACCAGACTAGCGGGGGATGAGACCCAGTACTTC
CDR3aa: CASSSTRLAGDETQYF

v_gene: TRBV7-8
abundance: -
j_gene: TRBJ2-3
d_gene: TRBD2
CDR3nt: TGTGCCAGCAGCCGAGACCCTAGCGGGGGGACCGAGGACACAGATACGCAGTATTTT
CDR3aa: CASSRDPSGGTEDTDTQYF

v_gene: TRBV19
abundance: -
j_gene: TRBJ1-1
d_gene: -
CDR3nt: TGTGCCAGTTCGGGTAGCGGGACAGAAGCTTTCTTT
CDR3aa: CASSGSGTEAFF

v_gene: TRBV7-6
abundance: few
j_gene: TRBJ2-4
d_gene: -
CDR3nt: TGTGCCAGCAGTCCCGAGCAAAACATTCAGTACTTC
CDR3aa: CASSPEQNIQYF

v_gene: TRBV4-2
abundance: -
j_gene: TRBJ2-2
d_gene: -
CDR3nt: TGTGCCAGCAGCCCCTTCCGGGGGATATCGCTAACCGGGGAGCTGTTTTTT
CDR3aa: CASSPFRGISLTGELFF

v_gene: TRBV2
abundance: -
j_gene: TRBJ1-2
d_gene: TRBD1
CDR3nt: TGTGCCAGAACGCAGGGACAGCAAACCCCCTATGGCTACACCTTC
CDR3aa: CARTQGQQTPYGYTF

v_gene: TRBV6-5
abundance: -
j_gene: TRBJ2-3
d_gene: TRBD2
CDR3nt: TGTGCCACCTTGGCGGGGGAAGGCTTGACAGATACGCAGTATTTT
CDR3aa: CATLAGEGLTDTQYF

v_gene: TRBV4-3
abundance: once
j_gene: TRBJ2-1
d_gene: TRBD2
CDR3nt: TGCGCCAGCAGACAACGGCGAGCGGGGGGACCGTACAATGAGCAGTTCTTC
CDR3aa: CASRQRRAGGPYNEQFF

v_gene: TRBV10-3
abundance: -
j_gene: TRBJ2-5
d_gene: -
CDR3nt: TGTGCCATCAGTGACGGGGGTTCGGAGACCCAGTACTTC
CDR3aa: CAISDGGSETQYF

v_gene: TRBV2
abundance: -
j_gene: TRBJ2-5
d_gene: TRBD2
CDR3nt: TGTGCCAGCAGGGGTCGGGGGGTAGCGGAAGAGACCCAGTACTTC
CDR3aa: CASRGRGVAEETQYF

v_gene: TRBV4-1
abundance: -
j_gene: TRBJ2-3
d_gene: -
CDR3nt: TGCGCCAGCAGCCCCCCCGGAGGGCTGAGCACAGATACGCAGTATTTT
CDR3aa: CASSPPGGLSTDTQYF

v_gene: TRBV27
abundance: -
j_gene: TRBJ2-3
d_gene: -
CDR3nt: TGTGCCAGCGGAAAGATCCTAGCAGATACGCAGTATTTT
CDR3aa: CASGKILADTQYF

v_gene: TRBV9
abundance: -
j_gene: TRBJ2-5
d_gene: -
CDR3nt: TGTGCCAGCAGGGGGCGGTACCAAGAGACCCAGTACTTC
CDR3aa: CASRGRYQETQYF

v_gene: TRBV4-1
abundance: -
j_gene: TRBJ2-5
d_gene: -
CDR3nt: TGCGCCAGCAGCCAAGAGCCGGGGGACGAGACCCAGTACTTC
CDR3aa: CASSQEPGDETQYF